This entry concerns a single TCR beta chain. The target antigen is unknown. This sample is part of a study of cytomegalovirus exposure and HLA in healthy donors. Study-level findings and limits: CMV serostatus was the sole immune exposure data available. A later analysis linked a missense variant in DCLRE1C to the trimming of TCR beta V and J genes. A later look showed TCR association rates differing by HLA locus, highest for DRB1 and lowest for HLA-C.

Germline CDR1 SEHNR, CDR2 FQNEAQ (reference sequence). The CDR3 loop spans 13 amino acids. J lost 7 bases, V lost 4 bases, and 4 bases had no gene match. Researchers ran the PCR with 60 Vbeta and 13 Jbeta primers. The repertoire was sequenced with immunoSEQ multiplex PCR; TCRdb's copy has only in-frame clones and lacks some. Here the sample table reports 30,000 to 35,000 clones. The sample comprised PBMCs. This clonotype originated in a woman in her thirties or forties in good health and CMV-seropositive. The V call is TRBV7-9, the J call TRBJ2-1, with 7 positions matching TRBD2. CDR3 sequence reads: CASSSGLVNEQFF. The CDR3 DNA reads as TGTGCCAGCAGCTCTGGACTAGTAAATGAGCAGTTCTTC.